This TCR beta chain was observed in a study of cytomegalovirus exposure and HLA in healthy donors. A multiplex PCR was run with 60 Vbeta primers and 13 Jbeta primers. Sequencing was performed with immunoSEQ multiplex PCR; in TCRdb, only in-frame clones are kept and a portion is missing. The sample carries approximately 270,000 clones, about four fifths recorded once. In regard to this clone: Its specificity is unknown.

Points from the study as a whole: TCR beta chains numbering about 160 were designated cytomegalovirus-associated. Diagnosis of cytomegalovirus status made by the classifier reportedly showed high specificity and sensitivity.

This CDR3 contains 14 residues. V lost 4 bases to trimming and J lost 6 bases; unmatched junction nucleotides: 6. CDR1 SNHLY and CDR2 FYNNEI come from the germline V gene. This chain connects TRBV2 to TRBJ2-7; 10 bases are a match to TRBD1. The source is a girl under 10 years old in good health and CMV-seronegative. Source material: PBMCs. The CDR3 loop reads CASSAGTGDAEQYF. The CDR3 bases are TGTGCCAGCAGTGCCGGGACAGGGGACGCCGAGCAGTACTTC.